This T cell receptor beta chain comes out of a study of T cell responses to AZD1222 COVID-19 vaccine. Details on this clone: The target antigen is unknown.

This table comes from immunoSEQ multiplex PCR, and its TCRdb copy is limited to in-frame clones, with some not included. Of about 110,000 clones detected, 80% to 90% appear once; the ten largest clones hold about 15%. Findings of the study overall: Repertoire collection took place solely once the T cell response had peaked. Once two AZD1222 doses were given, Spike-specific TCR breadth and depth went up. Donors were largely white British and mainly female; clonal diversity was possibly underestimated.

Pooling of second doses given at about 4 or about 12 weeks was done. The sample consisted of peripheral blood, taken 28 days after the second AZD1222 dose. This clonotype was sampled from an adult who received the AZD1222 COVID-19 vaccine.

The CDR3 DNA is TGTGCCACCGAACTAGCGCAAGATACGCAGTATTTT. This encodes CATELAQDTQYF. The gene calls are TRBV2 and TRBJ2-3, with 7 bases that match TRBD2. V was clipped by 10 bases and J by 5 bases; unmatched bases: 6. Germline CDR1 reads SNHLY; CDR2 reads FYNNEI. The CDR3 covers 12 residues. The whole variable domain, filled in from reference TRBV2 and TRBJ2-3, reads EPEVTQTPSHQVTQMGQEVILRCVPISNHLYFYWYRQILGQKVEFLVSFYNNEISEKSEIFDDQFSVERPDGSNFTLKIRSTKLEDSAMYFCATELAQDTQYFGPGTRLTVL.